This T cell receptor (beta chain) was profiled in a study of CD8+CD57+ T cells in acquired aplastic anemia. Study as a whole: The DNA of sorted CD4+ and CD8+ cells averaged approximately 2.9 ug.

TCR beta VDJ and CDR3 were profiled, and genomic DNA was the template. A single record per CDR3 protein comes from TCRdb applying MiXCR to the reads. The sample shows some 410,000 distinct CDR3 sequences, around 68% of them seen only once. A word on this clonotype: Its antigen is currently unknown. Mismatch with germline at one junction end may stem from a read error.

Overall study findings and caveats: Patients and controls shared twenty-nine CD8+ CDR3 sequences.

This TCR derives from a human donor in good health, serving as a control. Specimen: sorted CD4+, CD8+, or CD8+CD57+ T cells (not recorded which) from PBMCs.

CDR3 sequence reads: CSARVIDSGNTVYF. The CDR3 DNA is TGCAGTGCTAGAGTTATCGACTCTGGAAACACCGTATATTTT. The V gene is TRBV20-1, the J gene TRBJ1-3, with D uncertain. This CDR3 contains 14 residues. Germline loops: CDR1 DFQATT, CDR2 SNEGSKA (reference sequence).